The rows below give T cell receptor beta chains drawn from one sample of a study of immune evolution from preneoplasia to lung adenocarcinoma. TCRdb keeps only in-frame clones here, not all; method: immunoSEQ multiplex PCR. This table holds thousands of clones, around four fifths found once. Sequencing was performed on FFPE minimally invasive lung adenocarcinoma tissue. These receptor sequences come from a person between 45 and 75 years old with lung adenocarcinoma. Each CDR3 is given with its conserved first and last residue. The D gene is left open where the match is weak. Clone size is shown for a subset of rows, as once, few, many or a class of expanded clone.

V	size	D	length	J	CDR3	DNA
TRBV27	few	-	15	TRBJ1-1	CASSLMDPMNTEAFF	TGTGCCAGCAGTTTAATGGACCCCATGAACACTGAAGCTTTCTTT
TRBV27	-	-	13	TRBJ1-5	CASSVVLGQPQHF	TGTGCCAGCAGTGTTGTTTTGGGTCAGCCCCAGCATTTT
TRBV11-1	-	TRBD1	14	TRBJ2-1	CASSRQGNHNEQFF	TGTGCCAGCAGCCGACAGGGAAATCACAATGAGCAGTTCTTC
TRBV7-2	-	-	14	TRBJ2-7	CASSLVGAPDEQYF	TGTGCCAGCAGCTTAGTGGGGGCCCCCGACGAGCAGTACTTC
TRBV4-3	-	-	16	TRBJ2-1	CASSQGETGTDNEQFF	TGCGCCAGCAGCCAAGGAGAAACCGGGACGGACAATGAGCAGTTCTTC
TRBV6-1	-	-	14	TRBJ1-2	CASSDEIWSYGYTF	TGTGCCAGCAGTGACGAGATTTGGTCCTATGGCTACACCTTC
TRBV15	-	-	16	TRBJ1-4	CATSRRQLATNEKLFF	TGTGCCACCAGCAGAAGACAGTTAGCAACTAATGAAAAACTGTTTTTT
TRBV2	-	TRBD1	15	TRBJ1-5	CASRQTGDSNQPQHF	TGTGCCAGCAGACAGACAGGGGATAGCAATCAGCCCCAGCATTTT
TRBV6-5	once	TRBD1	14	TRBJ2-7	CASSLQTGDYEQYF	TGTGCCAGCAGCCTCCAGACAGGGGACTACGAGCAGTACTTC
TRBV6-4	-	TRBD1	15	TRBJ2-7	CASSDSDRVKYEQYF	TGTGCCAGCAGTGACTCTGACAGGGTCAAATACGAGCAGTACTTC
TRBV29-1	-	-	16	TRBJ2-6	CSVQTGVYAGANVLTF	TGCAGCGTTCAGACGGGAGTTTATGCTGGGGCCAACGTCCTGACTTTC
TRBV10-3	-	TRBD1	18	TRBJ1-2	CAIREGPGQKGANYGYTF	TGTGCCATCAGGGAGGGCCCGGGACAGAAGGGTGCAAACTATGGCTACACCTTC
TRBV7-3	-	TRBD2	18	TRBJ2-1	CASSLKVGTSGLYNEQFF	TGTGCCAGCAGCTTAAAGGTGGGGACTAGCGGCCTATACAATGAGCAGTTCTTC
TRBV4-3	-	-	15	TRBJ1-5	CASSQDRRNNQPQHF	TGCGCCAGCAGCCAAGATCGAAGGAACAATCAGCCCCAGCATTTT
TRBV4-3	-	TRBD1	15	TRBJ1-3	CASSQEDRAGNTIYF	TGCGCCAGCAGCCAAGAGGACAGGGCGGGAAACACCATATATTTT
TRBV6-5	-	TRBD1	14	TRBJ2-7	CASRSGQERYEQYF	TGTGCCAGCAGGTCGGGACAGGAACGCTACGAGCAGTACTTC
TRBV6-5	-	TRBD1	14	TRBJ1-2	CASRPDREGRGYTF	TGTGCCAGCAGACCTGACAGGGAGGGGCGCGGCTACACCTTC
TRBV7-9	-	-	15	TRBJ1-1	CASSSRGGGNTEAFF	TGTGCCAGCAGCTCCCGGGGGGGTGGGAACACTGAAGCTTTCTTT
TRBV30	-	-	13	TRBJ2-1	CAWKRGAGNEQFF	TGTGCCTGGAAACGGGGGGCGGGTAATGAGCAGTTCTTC
TRBV7-2	-	-	15	TRBJ2-1	CASSLGQSFRNEQFF	TGTGCCAGCAGCTTGGGCCAAAGCTTTCGGAATGAGCAGTTCTTC
TRBV7-8	-	TRBD1	17	TRBJ1-2	CASSEGQEGIPNYGYTF	TGTGCCAGCAGCGAAGGACAGGAAGGAATTCCTAACTATGGCTACACCTTC
TRBV5-1	few	-	13	TRBJ1-1	CASSFTGDTEAFF	TGCGCCAGCAGCTTCACGGGTGACACTGAAGCTTTCTTT
TRBV28	-	TRBD1	15	TRBJ1-4	CASSPGDRAPEKLFF	TGTGCCAGCAGTCCTGGGGACAGGGCTCCGGAAAAACTGTTTTTT
TRBV9	few	-	16	TRBJ1-1	CASSPRGGTFGTEAFF	TGTGCCAGCAGCCCAAGAGGGGGGACATTCGGCACTGAAGCTTTCTTT
TRBV29-1	-	-	10	TRBJ2-2	CSVGQGELFF	TGCAGCGTAGGACAGGGGGAGCTGTTTTTT
TRBV5-5	-	-	15	TRBJ2-7	CASSLAGGVAYEQYF	TGTGCCAGCAGCTTGGCTGGAGGGGTTGCCTACGAGCAGTACTTC
TRBV29-1	-	-	13	TRBJ2-5	CSVDTRSGETQYF	TGCAGCGTTGATACAAGGTCAGGGGAGACCCAGTACTTC
TRBV6-1	-	TRBD2	15	TRBJ2-2	CASRGLAGVHGELFF	TGTGCCAGCAGGGGACTAGCGGGAGTCCACGGGGAGCTGTTTTTT
TRBV27	-	-	14	TRBJ2-5	CASREGTLEETQYF	TGTGCCAGCAGAGAAGGGACACTGGAAGAGACCCAGTACTTC
TRBV4-1	-	-	18	TRBJ2-3	CASSQGWAPGQNTDTQYF	TGCGCCAGCAGCCAAGGGTGGGCACCGGGACAAAACACAGATACGCAGTATTTT
TRBV29-1	-	TRBD2	13	TRBJ2-3	CSGTGSGGDTQYF	TGCAGCGGGACGGGGAGCGGGGGAGATACGCAGTATTTT
TRBV5-1	-	TRBD1	15	TRBJ2-1	CASRPGQGSYNEQFF	TGCGCCAGCAGGCCGGGACAGGGTTCCTACAATGAGCAGTTCTTC
TRBV7-6	-	-	14	TRBJ2-7	CASSLGPEAYEQYF	TGTGCCAGCAGCTTAGGTCCGGAGGCCTACGAGCAGTACTTC
TRBV19	-	-	14	TRBJ2-3	CASTDWAEEDTQYF	TGTGCCAGCACGGACTGGGCCGAGGAAGATACGCAGTATTTT
TRBV4-1	few	-	16	TRBJ2-7	CASSQDHPGGSYEQYF	TGCGCCAGCAGCCAAGATCATCCCGGTGGGTCCTACGAGCAGTACTTC
TRBV28	-	-	14	TRBJ2-3	CASSFLDVPDTQYF	TGTGCCAGCAGTTTTTTAGACGTTCCAGATACGCAGTATTTT
TRBV6-5	-	TRBD2	15	TRBJ2-3	CASSSTSGGTDTQYF	TGTGCCAGCAGTTCGACTAGCGGGGGTACAGATACGCAGTATTTT
TRBV11-1	-	-	13	TRBJ2-7	CASSTDSSYEQYF	TGTGCCAGCAGCACGGACAGTTCCTACGAGCAGTACTTC
TRBV27	-	-	15	TRBJ1-6	CASRPPWRGDSPLHF	TGTGCCAGCAGACCCCCGTGGAGGGGGGACTCACCCCTCCACTTT
TRBV29-1	-	TRBD2	14	TRBJ2-3	CSVVLAGSTDTQYF	TGCAGCGTTGTCCTAGCGGGATCCACAGATACGCAGTATTTT
TRBV10-3	-	-	13	TRBJ1-5	CATETKPGQPQHF	TGTGCCACGGAGACAAAACCCGGGCAGCCCCAGCATTTT
TRBV4-2	-	-	15	TRBJ2-7	CASSQERTFSYEQYF	TGTGCCAGCAGCCAAGAGCGGACCTTCTCCTACGAGCAGTACTTC
TRBV15	-	-	14	TRBJ1-1	CATSPTYQNTEAFF	TGTGCCACCAGCCCGACTTACCAGAACACTGAAGCTTTCTTT
TRBV10-3	-	TRBD2	14	TRBJ2-7	CAILAGGSNYEQYF	TGTGCCATCCTAGCGGGGGGGAGTAACTACGAGCAGTACTTC
TRBV11-2	few	TRBD1	17	TRBJ2-2	CASSSVGGTPNTGELFF	TGTGCCAGCAGCTCAGTAGGGGGCACCCCTAACACCGGGGAGCTGTTTTTT
TRBV30	-	TRBD1	13	TRBJ1-6	CAWAGTGGSPLHF	TGTGCCTGGGCCGGGACAGGGGGTTCACCCCTCCACTTT